This T cell receptor (beta chain) was observed in a study of T-cell memory formation after mild COVID-19. Study results and limitations: Pre-infection memory showed some responding clones, and this suggested that cross-reactive memory joined.

TCRdb re-called the 5' RACE reads with MiXCR, one entry per CDR3 protein. Of 300,000 to 350,000 distinct CDR3 sequences in the sample, roughly 13% are singletons; the top ten hold 22%. This clonotype was observed a few times. Its antigen is currently unknown. The V and J ends lost 3 bases and 2 bases respectively, with 9 bases between them. Germline lookup yields CDR1 MNHEY and CDR2 SMNVEV (reference sequence). This CDR3 region has 14 residues. The material sequenced was PBMCs or a T cell subset sorted from them (not recorded which). The TCR sequence derives from a man aged 18 to 29 who had mild COVID-19 (a few samples of this study predate the infection). Cell type and time point are not known. The genes are TRBV27 and TRBJ2-3; no clear D. CDR3 sequence (DNA): TGTGCCAGCAGTTTCAATCAGGCCACAGATACGCAGTATTTT. Translating gives CASSFNQATDTQYF.